The T cell receptor (beta chain) described here comes from a study of blood T cell repertoires in COVID-19. Study-wide background: From the United States, Italy and Spain came samples of acute and convalescent COVID-19. From T cells, B-cell-depleted T cells, or PBMCs came the material, which was cDNA or gDNA.

The germline V gene encodes CDR1 MNHEY and CDR2 SMNVEV (reference sequence). The V gene end was trimmed by 7 bases and the J gene end by 2 bases; junction bases not matched to a gene: 14. This CDR3 is 18 amino acids long. Authors' processing steps: Nucleated cell number was recorded as an estimate derived from reference gene primer amplification. Method: immunoSEQ multiplex PCR; TCRdb's copy keeps in-frame clones and lacks some. Clone size and V and J calls were adopted from that table, with D and trimming inferred from the DNA. The data hold approximately 170,000 clones, with 88% observed a single time.

Sequencing input: peripheral blood. The clonotype was recovered from a man aged 25 to 40 with acute or convalescent COVID-19. The genes are TRBV27 and TRBJ2-7, with 13 bases that match TRBD2. The CDR3: CASTFGRLLAGGPYEQYF. The CDR3 nucleotides read TGTGCCAGCACCTTCGGGCGGTTACTAGCGGGAGGGCCCTACGAGCAGTACTTC.